These 18 T cell receptor beta chains were all obtained from the same sample, sequenced in a study of blood T cell repertoires in COVID-19. Sequencing was performed with immunoSEQ multiplex PCR; in TCRdb, only in-frame clones are kept and a portion is missing. The repertoire holds hundreds of thousands of clones, with roughly 88% as singletons. The sample taken for sequencing was peripheral blood. These receptors originate from a woman aged 25-40 years with acute or convalescent COVID-19.

The CDR3 nucleotides are TGTGCCTGGAGTACACAGGGGTCACAGGGGACAGGGACCAATGAGCAGTTCTTC. This gives the protein CAWSTQGSQGTGTNEQFF. The chain combines TRBV30 with TRBJ2-1; TRBD1 matches 9 bases. Trimming cost V 2 bases and J 6 bases; bases outside gene matches: 17. The CDR3 is made up of 18 amino acids. From germline, CDR1 is GTSNPN and CDR2 SVGIG (reference sequence).

This clone was seen only once. V gene TRBV12-5 combines with J gene TRBJ1-5, with D perhaps TRBD1 (5 bases). Trimming left V 2 bases short and J 4 bases short, with 12 bases between. Per germline, CDR1 LGHNT and CDR2 FRNRAP. This CDR3 contains 15 residues. The CDR3 nucleotides are TGTGCTAGTGGTTTGTCAGGGATCCCTAATCAGCCCCAGCATTTT. Amino acids: CASGLSGIPNQPQHF.

This clone was observed a handful of times. The CDR3 bases are TGTGCCATCAGTCCCTGGGACAGCGCAACTAATGAAAAACTGTTTTTT. Its translation: CAISPWDSATNEKLFF. This sequence joins TRBV10-3 and TRBJ1-4; 7 positions agree with TRBD1. The CDR3 contains 16 residues. Trimming at V came to 5 bases and at J to 0 bases, leaving 6 bases not matched to a gene. Germline V gene data show CDR1 as ENHRY and CDR2 as SYGVKD.

The chain employs TRBV9 and TRBJ2-7; TRBD2 matches 11 bases. This CDR3 is 14 amino acids long. The V gene end was trimmed by 4 bases and the J gene end by 3 bases; junction bases not matched to a gene: 3. The V gene's germline CDR1 is SGDLS and CDR2 YYNGEE. This chain's CDR3 is CASSPTSGNYEQYF. The CDR3 DNA is TGTGCCAGCAGCCCGACTAGCGGGAACTACGAGCAGTACTTC.

This sequence joins TRBV5-1 and TRBJ1-2; a weak D match, TRBD1 (6 bases). This CDR3 contains 14 residues. V lost 3 bases and J lost 4, with 13 bases in between. Germline lookup yields CDR1 SGHRS and CDR2 YFSETQ. DNA of the CDR3: TGCGCCAGCAGCTCCGGGACAAACTCCTATGGCTACACCTTC. Its protein is CASSSGTNSYGYTF.

The chain is built from TRBV5-6 and TRBJ1-1, with D possibly TRBD1 on 5 matching bases. Germline V gives CDR1 SGHDT, CDR2 YYEEEE. This CDR3 region has 14 residues. V dropped 1 base and J dropped 0 bases, with 7 bases sitting between them. CDR3 bases: TGTGCCAGCAGCTTGTGGACACTGAACACTGAAGCTTTCTTT. Translating gives CASSLWTLNTEAFF.

The J gene is TRBJ1-2, the V gene TRBV23-1; TRBD1 is a possible D gene (5 bases). TRBV23-1 is assigned to the ORF class and has an uncertain function. Deletions cut 4 bases from V and 6 bases from J, with 12 bases between. The CDR3 sequence is 13 residues long. CDR3 nucleotides: TGCGCCAGCAGTCGGGCGACAGATAATGGCTACACCTTC. Residues: CASSRATDNGYTF.

Concerning this clone itself: The same CDR3 is also encoded by other DNA sequences in this sample. The rearrangement links TRBV19 to TRBJ2-3; the D gene is possibly TRBD1 (6 bases). This CDR3 is 14 amino acids long. Germline CDR1 and CDR2: LNHDA and SQIVND (reference sequence). Trimming shortened V by 3 bases and J by 2 bases, and 9 bases separated the two germline ends. CDR3 protein: CASSIGQNTDTQYF. The CDR3 DNA reads as TGTGCCAGTAGTATCGGACAGAACACAGATACGCAGTATTTT.

This clone was seen just once. V usage is TRBV7-9 and J usage is TRBJ2-5, with TRBD2 matching over 7 bases. CDR3 length equals 14 residues. Unmatched junction bases numbered 2, after V lost 4 bases and J lost 0 bases. Germline CDR1 SEHNR, CDR2 FQNEAQ (reference sequence). CDR3 sequence: CASSSLADQETQYF. The CDR3 DNA reads TGTGCCAGCAGCTCCCTAGCGGACCAAGAGACCCAGTACTTC.

This chain uses TRBV29-1 with TRBJ1-4, with 9 bases lining up with TRBD1. The CDR3 consists of 14 residues. The junction had 5 bases not matched to a gene; V was cut back by 6 bases and J by 3 bases. The germline gives CDR1 SQVTM, CDR2 ANQGSEA. The CDR3 region has the DNA TGCAGCGTCGCACAGGGGGCTTCTAATGAAAAACTGTTTTTT. It specifies CSVAQGASNEKLFF.

This sequence joins TRBV5-1 and TRBJ1-2; 11 bases map to TRBD1. With V trimmed by 2 bases and J by 2 bases, 2 bases remained unmatched. Germline V gives CDR1 SGHRS, CDR2 YFSETQ. There are 15 residues in the CDR3. The CDR3 nucleotides read TGCGCCAGCAGCTTACGGACAGGGGGCAACTATGGCTACACCTTC. Protein product: CASSLRTGGNYGYTF.

This clone has a handful of counts. This chain links TRBV5-1 with TRBJ2-6, with D possibly matching TRBD2 (6 bases). This CDR3 spans 18 amino acids. Germline assignment: CDR1 SGHRS and CDR2 YFSETQ. The V gene lost 1 base and the J gene lost 0 bases, with 14 bases spanning the gap. The CDR3 reads CASSLIGPGASGANVLTF. The DNA for the CDR3 is TGCGCCAGCAGCTTGATAGGGCCGGGAGCCTCTGGGGCCAACGTCCTGACTTTC.

V gene TRBV7-9 combines with J gene TRBJ2-7; 8 nucleotides agree with TRBD2. The germline CDR1 and CDR2 sequences are SEHNR and FQNEAQ (reference sequence). The CDR3 contains 17 residues. Trimming removed 7 bases from V and 1 base from J; junction bases left unmatched: 15. This chain's CDR3 is CASNPGRSREGSYEQYF. The CDR3 DNA reads TGTGCCAGCAACCCTGGACGGTCACGGGAGGGTTCCTACGAGCAGTACTTC.

The chain uses TRBV6-5 and TRBJ2-7; possible D gene TRBD1, 6 bases. The CDR3 has 13 amino acids. Germline lookup yields CDR1 MNHEY and CDR2 SVGAGI. Trimming took off 7 bases at V and 6 bases at J, with 16 bases between the two ends. The DNA of the CDR3 is TGTGCCAGCATCCGAAGGGGGAGACTCGAGCAGTACTTC. Protein product: CASIRRGRLEQYF.

The V call is TRBV7-2, the J call TRBJ1-1, with a tentative D call TRBD1 (5 bases). Germline assignment: CDR1 SGHTA and CDR2 FQGNSA. The V gene lost 0 bases and the J gene lost 9 bases, with 11 bases spanning the gap. The CDR3 consists of 13 residues. The CDR3 loop reads CASSLAQVAKAFF. Here the CDR3 DNA reads TGTGCCAGCAGCTTAGCACAGGTGGCCAAAGCTTTCTTT.

This clone has only one observation. The gene calls are TRBV5-6 and TRBJ1-2, with TRBD1 identical over 8 bases. CDR1 and CDR2 from the germline V gene are SGHDT and YYEEEE. V shed 1 base and J 6 bases; nucleotides not matched to a gene: 8. CDR3 length: 15 amino acids. CDR3 protein: CASSLFGGQADGYTF. CDR3 sequence (DNA): TGTGCCAGCAGCTTGTTCGGGGGACAGGCGGATGGCTACACCTTC.

The CDR3 is CASSGTGAREKLFF. In nucleotides, the CDR3 is TGTGCCAGCAGCGGGACAGGGGCGCGAGAAAAACTGTTTTTT. The chain carries TRBV16 and TRBJ1-4; TRBD1 agrees at 10 bases. The CDR3 is 14 residues long. J lost 8 bases, V lost 5 bases, and 5 bases had no gene match. Germline lookup yields CDR1 KGHSY and CDR2 FQNENV.

The sample holds one count of this clone. This chain links TRBV29-1 with TRBJ1-1; 12 nucleotides line up with TRBD1. The CDR3 loop spans 15 amino acids. Germline V gene data show CDR1 as SQVTM and CDR2 as ANQGSEA. Losses at the gene ends were 4 bases for V and 5 bases for J; bases not matched to a gene: 8. CDR3 in amino acids: CSVVEGDRGRTEAFF. In DNA form, the CDR3 reads TGCAGCGTTGTAGAGGGGGACAGGGGGCGTACTGAAGCTTTCTTT.